This T cell receptor (beta chain) was recorded in a study of blood T cell repertoires in COVID-19. At the level of the study: T cells, B-cell-depleted T cells, or PBMCs supplied cDNA or gDNA.

In the original analysis: Reference gene primer amplification gave estimated nucleated cell counts. Method: immunoSEQ multiplex PCR; TCRdb's copy keeps in-frame clones and lacks some. The V and J calls and clone size were taken over from that table, and D and trimming were inferred from the DNA. The sample has a few hundred thousand clones, roughly 91% seen once. The CDR3 consists of 18 residues. Germline values: CDR1 LNHDA, CDR2 SQIVND (reference sequence). V trimming: 0 bases; J trimming: 2 bases; junction bases outside the gene matches: 12. V usage is TRBV19 and J usage is TRBJ1-2, with 7 bases fitting TRBD1. The receptor was isolated from a man aged 35 to 55 who had recovered from COVID-19. Specimen: PBMCs or T cells enriched from blood (not recorded which). CDR3 region: CASSIDAEPGGENYGYTF. The CDR3, as DNA: TGTGCCAGTAGTATAGATGCGGAACCAGGGGGAGAGAACTATGGCTACACCTTC.